These T cell receptor beta chains were read from a single sample in a study of siplizumab effects on memory and regulatory T cells. Libraries were prepared by immunoSEQ multiplex PCR; TCRdb keeps only in-frame clonotypes and omits some of them. Of about 91,000 clones listed, roughly 96% are singletons. The sequencing input was naive CD4+ T cells sorted from blood. The receptor source for this set is a human donor in good health. Each CDR3 is given with its conserved first and last residue. The order of the fields is CDR3 protein, CDR3 DNA, clone size, V gene, D gene, J gene. The D gene is left open where the match is weak. Clone size is given for some rows only: seen once, a few or many times, or a class if the clone is expanded.

CDR3aa: CASSQTGYEQYF
CDR3nt: TGTGCCAGCTCTCAGACAGGGTACGAGCAGTACTTC
abundance: -
v_gene: TRBV18
d_gene: TRBD1
j_gene: TRBJ2-7

CDR3aa: CASTREGNEQFF
CDR3nt: TGTGCCAGTACCCGGGAAGGCAATGAGCAGTTCTTC
abundance: -
v_gene: TRBV19
d_gene: -
j_gene: TRBJ2-1

CDR3aa: CASSPLRANYGYTF
CDR3nt: TGTGCCAGCAGCCCCCTAAGGGCTAACTATGGCTACACCTTC
abundance: -
v_gene: TRBV6-5
d_gene: -
j_gene: TRBJ1-2

CDR3aa: CASGRETGGTEAFF
CDR3nt: TGTGCCAGCGGGAGGGAAACAGGGGGCACTGAAGCTTTCTTT
abundance: few
v_gene: TRBV28
d_gene: TRBD1
j_gene: TRBJ1-1

CDR3aa: CASSLVAGGYTGELFF
CDR3nt: TGTGCCAGCAGCTTAGTTGCAGGGGGCTACACCGGGGAGCTGTTTTTT
abundance: -
v_gene: TRBV11-2
d_gene: TRBD1
j_gene: TRBJ2-2

CDR3aa: CASSTTGGKNIQYF
CDR3nt: TGTGCCAGTAGTACAACAGGGGGGAAAAACATTCAGTACTTC
abundance: -
v_gene: TRBV19
d_gene: TRBD1
j_gene: TRBJ2-4

CDR3aa: CASSAQQGMGEKLFF
CDR3nt: TGTGCCAGCAGCGCGCAACAGGGGATGGGTGAAAAACTGTTTTTT
abundance: -
v_gene: TRBV5-6
d_gene: TRBD1
j_gene: TRBJ1-4

CDR3aa: CASSLIRLADNTGELFF
CDR3nt: TGTGCCAGCAGTTTAATTCGCCTAGCGGATAACACCGGGGAGCTGTTTTTT
abundance: -
v_gene: TRBV27
d_gene: TRBD2
j_gene: TRBJ2-2

CDR3aa: CASSLPPSSGGAIEQFF
CDR3nt: TGTGCCAGCAGCTTACCCCCCTCTAGCGGGGGGGCCATTGAGCAGTTCTTC
abundance: -
v_gene: TRBV7-3
d_gene: TRBD2
j_gene: TRBJ2-1

CDR3aa: CASSLNYGYTF
CDR3nt: TGTGCCAGCAGTCTTAACTATGGCTACACCTTC
abundance: -
v_gene: TRBV2
d_gene: -
j_gene: TRBJ1-2

CDR3aa: CASSFGTDGYTF
CDR3nt: TGTGCCAGCAGTTTCGGGACGGATGGCTACACCTTC
abundance: -
v_gene: TRBV28
d_gene: -
j_gene: TRBJ1-2

CDR3aa: CASSYSGTSKDTQYF
CDR3nt: TGTGCCAGCAGCTACTCCGGGACTAGCAAAGATACGCAGTATTTT
abundance: -
v_gene: TRBV7-2
d_gene: TRBD2
j_gene: TRBJ2-3

CDR3aa: CASSLTGANVLTF
CDR3nt: TGTGCCAGCAGTTTAACTGGGGCCAACGTCCTGACTTTC
abundance: -
v_gene: TRBV28
d_gene: -
j_gene: TRBJ2-6

CDR3aa: CASSLGVAENQPQHF
CDR3nt: TGCGCCAGCAGCTTGGGGGTGGCAGAGAATCAGCCCCAGCATTTT
abundance: -
v_gene: TRBV5-1
d_gene: -
j_gene: TRBJ1-5

CDR3aa: CASSLLRTGGYNEQFF
CDR3nt: TGTGCCAGCAGCTTACTAAGGACAGGGGGATACAATGAGCAGTTCTTC
abundance: -
v_gene: TRBV7-2
d_gene: TRBD1
j_gene: TRBJ2-1

CDR3aa: CASSSRGPTNEKLFF
CDR3nt: TGTGCCAGCAGCTCCAGGGGCCCAACTAATGAAAAACTGTTTTTT
abundance: -
v_gene: TRBV7-2
d_gene: -
j_gene: TRBJ1-4

CDR3aa: CASSVGTGASYEQYF
CDR3nt: TGTGCCAGCAGCGTAGGGACAGGAGCATCCTACGAGCAGTACTTC
abundance: -
v_gene: TRBV9
d_gene: TRBD1
j_gene: TRBJ2-7

CDR3aa: CASSWTSGESTDTQYF
CDR3nt: TGTGCCAGCAGCTGGACTAGCGGGGAGAGCACAGATACGCAGTATTTT
abundance: -
v_gene: TRBV7-3
d_gene: TRBD2
j_gene: TRBJ2-3

CDR3aa: CASSLAGNYGYTF
CDR3nt: TGTGCCAGCAGTTTGGCAGGGAACTATGGCTACACCTTC
abundance: -
v_gene: TRBV28
d_gene: -
j_gene: TRBJ1-2

CDR3aa: CASSDRPDRDILYGYTF
CDR3nt: TGTGCCAGCAGTGACCGACCCGACAGGGATATCTTGTATGGCTACACCTTC
abundance: -
v_gene: TRBV25-1
d_gene: TRBD1
j_gene: TRBJ1-2

CDR3aa: CASSLNRGRDQPQHF
CDR3nt: TGTGCCAGCAGTTTAAACAGGGGGAGGGATCAGCCCCAGCATTTT
abundance: -
v_gene: TRBV6-5
d_gene: TRBD1
j_gene: TRBJ1-5

CDR3aa: CSAQPLAKNIQYF
CDR3nt: TGCAGCGCCCAACCCCTAGCCAAAAACATTCAGTACTTC
abundance: -
v_gene: TRBV29-1
d_gene: -
j_gene: TRBJ2-4

CDR3aa: CASSQRQLNTEAFF
CDR3nt: TGTGCCAGCAGCCAAAGACAGTTAAACACTGAAGCTTTCTTT
abundance: -
v_gene: TRBV6-5
d_gene: -
j_gene: TRBJ1-1

CDR3aa: CASSLPGGRMYEQYF
CDR3nt: TGCGCCAGCAGCTTGCCGGGGGGGCGAATGTACGAGCAGTACTTC
abundance: -
v_gene: TRBV5-1
d_gene: TRBD2
j_gene: TRBJ2-7

CDR3aa: CASTTPGWAYNEQFF
CDR3nt: TGTGCCAGCACCACCCCGGGCTGGGCCTACAATGAGCAATTCTTC
abundance: -
v_gene: TRBV28
d_gene: -
j_gene: TRBJ2-1